A single sample gave rise to the 25 T cell receptor beta chains below, sequenced in a study of siplizumab effects on memory and regulatory T cells. Sequenced by immunoSEQ multiplex PCR; TCRdb stores in-frame clones only, minus some. This sample has 87,000 or so clones; over 80% occur once, and the top ten carry more than 14%. The sample comprised CD4+ T cells sorted from blood. These receptors were obtained from a human donor in good health.

The rearrangement uses TRBV28 and TRBJ1-4; possibly TRBD1 for D (5 bases). Germline V gene data show CDR1 as MDHEN and CDR2 as SYDVKM. The length of the CDR3 is 14 residues. Between the trimmed V and J ends, which lost 6 bases and 6 bases, there was a span of 14 bases. The CDR3 nucleotides read TGTGCCAGCAGGCCCGGACAAGGGTATGAAAAACTGTTTTTT. This gives the protein CASRPGQGYEKLFF.

The chain employs TRBV4-3 and TRBJ1-2, with 7 bases identical to TRBD1. V trimming: 3 bases; J trimming: 8 bases; junction bases outside the gene matches: 9. Germline assignment: CDR1 LGHNA and CDR2 YSLEER. CDR3 length: 14 amino acids. The CDR3 here is CASSHRTGKNGYTF. CDR3 nucleotides: TGCGCCAGCAGCCACCGGACAGGAAAAAACGGCTACACCTTC.

In nucleotides, the CDR3 is TGTGCCAGCAGCACAGGGACAGCATCGGAGACCCAGTACTTC. Translated, it gives CASSTGTASETQYF. The chain has TRBV7-3 and TRBJ2-5; 7 nucleotides agree with TRBD1. Per the germline V gene, CDR1 is SGHTA and CDR2 is FQGTGA. V shed 5 bases, J shed 5 bases, and the junction held 8 bases outside the gene matches. This CDR3 has 14 residues.

This clone was seen only once. V usage is TRBV6-5 and J usage is TRBJ2-5; D may be TRBD1 (6 bases). The CDR3 loop spans 15 amino acids. Looked up from germline, CDR1 is MNHEY and CDR2 is SVGAGI. With 6 bases removed from V and 2 bases from J, the gap between germline ends came to 16 bases. CDR3 in DNA: TGTGCCAGCAGCTCCTACAGGGAGACACAAGAGACCCAGTACTTC. Translated, it gives CASSSYRETQETQYF.

V and J are TRBV30 and TRBJ1-5; D is ambiguous. Trimming removed 0 bases at V and 1 base at J, with 13 bases between. This CDR3 has 16 amino acids. Germline V lookup: CDR1 GTSNPN, CDR2 SVGIG (reference sequence). CDR3 nucleotides: TGTGCCTGGAGTGTAAAGGGAAGACAAAGCAATCAGCCCCAGCATTTT. This gives the protein CAWSVKGRQSNQPQHF.

The chain employs TRBV7-3 and TRBJ2-1, with D possibly matching TRBD1 (5 bases). Trimming stripped 5 bases from V and 2 bases from J, with 10 bases between. CDR1 is SGHTA, CDR2 FQGTGA, per germline. The CDR3 length is 14 residues. The DNA of the CDR3 is TGTGCCAGCAGCCCAGACAGAGCCTACAATGAGCAGTTCTTC. Translating it yields CASSPDRAYNEQFF. Supplemented by reference TRBV7-3 and TRBJ2-1, the full variable domain reads GAGVSQTPSNKVTEKGKYVELRCDPISGHTALYWYRQSLGQGPEFLIYFQGTGAADDSGLPNDRFFAVRPEGSVSTLKIQRTERGDSAVYLCASSPDRAYNEQFFGPGTRLTVL.

The chain has TRBV21-1 and TRBJ1-2; no DNA check was done on the table's D call, TRBD1. TRBV21-1 counts as a pseudogene. The CDR3 runs to 11 residues. The CDR3 nucleotides read TGTGCCAGCAGCACCAGGGATGGCTACACCTTC. Translating gives CASSTRDGYTF.

This rearrangement joins TRBV28 to TRBJ2-1; 7 nucleotides agree with TRBD2. Germline V CDR1 and CDR2: MDHEN, SYDVKM. After removal of 1 base from V and 7 bases from J, the junction contained 10 bases not matched to a gene. The CDR3 contains 16 residues. CDR3 protein: CASSLLGEGLRNEQFF. The CDR3 region has the DNA TGTGCCAGCAGTTTATTGGGGGAGGGGTTAAGGAATGAGCAGTTCTTC.

The V gene is TRBV28, the J gene TRBJ2-7; D possibly corresponds to TRBD1 (5 bases). In germline, CDR1 is MDHEN, CDR2 SYDVKM. The V end lost 7 bases, the J end lost 3 bases, and 10 bases lay between the germline ends. This CDR3 has 12 residues. The CDR3 bases are TGTGCCAGCACAGGGAAGATCTACGAGCAGTACTTC. It specifies CASTGKIYEQYF.

The chain uses TRBV27 and TRBJ2-7, with D possibly being TRBD1 or TRBD2 (5 bases each). The CDR3 has 13 residues. The germline V gene has CDR1 MNHEY and CDR2 SMNVEV (reference sequence). Trimming left V 6 bases short and J 2 bases short, with 11 bases between. The CDR3 DNA reads as TGTGCCAGCAGGTCGGGGCGAGCCTACGAGCAGTACTTC. As protein: CASRSGRAYEQYF.

The CDR3 bases are TGTGCCAGCAGCCAAGATCTGGCAGGGTCCCCCACAGATACGCAGTATTTT. As protein: CASSQDLAGSPTDTQYF. This chain links TRBV4-2 with TRBJ2-3, with a tentative D call TRBD1 (5 bases). The CDR3 has 17 residues. Germline assignment: CDR1 LGHNA and CDR2 YNFKEQ. V lost 0 bases to trimming and J lost 2 bases, with 15 bases between them.

J is TRBJ2-7 and V is TRBV4-1; D gene ambiguous. The V gene's germline CDR1 is MGHRA and CDR2 YSYEKL. Between the trimmed V and J ends, which lost 8 bases and 2 bases, there was a span of 19 bases. The CDR3 has 15 residues. The CDR3 nucleotides read TGCGCCAGCGCTCCGCTAGGTCGAGCAACCTACGAGCAGTACTTC. It is translated as CASAPLGRATYEQYF.

This clone showed up just once. J is TRBJ2-2 and V is TRBV4-2; 8 bases line up with TRBD1. The CDR3 extends over 15 amino acids. Germline CDR1 LGHNA, CDR2 YNFKEQ. The V gene end was trimmed by 3 bases and the J gene end by 3 bases; junction bases not matched to a gene: 3. The CDR3 nucleotides are TGTGCCAGCAGCCAGTTGACAGGGGACACCGGGGAGCTGTTTTTT. Its translation is CASSQLTGDTGELFF.

The gene calls are TRBV19 and TRBJ2-5; 11 nucleotides align to TRBD2. The V and J ends lost 0 bases and 0 bases, in that order; junction bases with no gene match: 3. The CDR3 runs to 17 residues. The germline V gene has CDR1 LNHDA and CDR2 SQIVND (reference sequence). The CDR3 DNA follows: TGTGCCAGTAGTATAGATGGGACTAGCGGAGACCAAGAGACCCAGTACTTC. Translation: CASSIDGTSGDQETQYF.

V is TRBV25-1 and J is TRBJ1-1, with D possibly matching TRBD1 (5 bases). Trimming removed 6 bases from V and 3 bases from J, with 17 bases in between. Looked up from germline, CDR1 is MGHDK and CDR2 is SYGVNS. The CDR3 covers 15 residues. The chain's CDR3 is CASSHIGARDTEAFF. The CDR3, as DNA: TGTGCCAGCAGCCATATCGGGGCCCGGGACACTGAAGCTTTCTTT.

CDR3 DNA sequence: TGCAGCGCCTTGACGGGGGCATTCTACGAGCAGTACTTC. It specifies CSALTGAFYEQYF. The V call is TRBV29-1, the J call TRBJ2-7; D tentatively reads TRBD1 or TRBD2 (6 bases each). Germline loops: CDR1 SQVTM, CDR2 ANQGSEA. The CDR3 has 13 amino acids. V lost 7 bases and J lost 3, with 16 bases in between.

This rearrangement joins TRBV6-5 to TRBJ2-3; D possibly corresponds to TRBD1 (5 bases). Trimming left V 7 bases short and J 2 bases short, with 16 bases between. Looked up from germline, CDR1 is MNHEY and CDR2 is SVGAGI. The CDR3 is made up of 15 amino acids. The CDR3, as DNA: TGTGCCAGCAATCCTAGGGGTGGTCACACAGATACGCAGTATTTT. Amino acids: CASNPRGGHTDTQYF.

The rearrangement uses TRBV11-3 and TRBJ1-1; 7 nucleotides align to TRBD1. In germline, CDR1 is SGHNT, CDR2 YENEEA. V dropped 1 base and J dropped 5; count of bases not matched to a gene: 7. The length of the CDR3 is 15 residues. The CDR3 nucleotides are TGTGCCAGCAGCTTAGCCGTAGGGGGCGCGACTGAAGCTTTCTTT. Residues: CASSLAVGGATEAFF.

V usage is TRBV28 and J usage is TRBJ2-5, with 8 bases that match TRBD2. Matching the DNA end better, TRBJ2-7 makes the J call doubtful. The CDR3 sequence is 14 residues long. Looked up from germline, CDR1 is MDHEN and CDR2 is SYDVKM. The CDR3 is CASGRLATVGEQYF. The CDR3 DNA reads as TGTGCCAGCGGCCGACTAGCGACAGTCGGCGAGCAGTACTTC.

The rearrangement links TRBV7-9 to TRBJ1-5, with D uncertain. CDR3 length: 14 residues. V gave up 5 bases and J gave up 0 bases, with 8 bases separating them. The germline V gene has CDR1 SEHNR and CDR2 FQNEAQ (reference sequence). The CDR3 sequence is CASSPTVSNQPQHF. The CDR3 nucleotides are TGTGCCAGCAGCCCTACAGTTAGCAATCAGCCCCAGCATTTT.

The gene calls are TRBV19 and TRBJ2-2; D might be TRBD2 (9 bases). The CDR3 contains 20 residues. Germline V gene lookup returns CDR1 LNHDA and CDR2 SQIVND (reference sequence). With 4 bases removed from V and 3 bases from J, the gap between germline ends came to 27 bases. The CDR3 loop is CASSNFRGPGTSSHTGELFF. The CDR3 nucleotides are TGTGCCAGTAGTAACTTCAGGGGGCCAGGGACTAGCTCCCACACCGGGGAGCTGTTTTTT.

Only a few counts were recorded for this clone. The chain is built from TRBV6-1 and TRBJ2-5; TRBD2 matches at 8 bases. The CDR3 totals 15 residues. The J segment lost 4 bases and the V segment lost 2 bases, leaving 6 bases of the junction unmatched. The germline CDR1 and CDR2 sequences are MNHNS and SASEGT. CDR3 residues: CASSENRGRRETQYF. The CDR3 DNA sequence: TGTGCCAGCAGTGAAAATCGCGGGAGGCGAGAGACCCAGTACTTC.

The rearrangement uses TRBV11-2 and TRBJ1-2, with 8 positions matching TRBD1. Losses at the gene ends were 1 base for V and 6 bases for J; bases not matched to a gene: 13. The germline CDR1 and CDR2 sequences are SGHAT and FQNNGV. The CDR3 runs to 17 residues. The CDR3 loop reads CASSLVGSRGRLNGYTF. DNA of the CDR3: TGTGCCAGCAGCTTAGTTGGTAGCAGGGGGCGTTTAAATGGCTACACCTTC.

This chain uses TRBV27 with TRBJ2-7, with 8 positions matching TRBD1. The germline V gene has CDR1 MNHEY and CDR2 SMNVEV (reference sequence). The CDR3 loop spans 15 amino acids. Trimming cost V 4 bases and J 2 bases; bases outside gene matches: 7. In nucleotides, the CDR3 is TGTGCCAGCAGTTCGGCCGGGACAGGTACCTACGAGCAGTACTTC. Translating it yields CASSSAGTGTYEQYF.

The V and J genes are TRBV27 and TRBJ2-5; 9 nucleotides agree with TRBD2. The germline CDR1 and CDR2 sequences are MNHEY and SMNVEV (reference sequence). J lost 4 bases, V lost 2 bases, and 2 bases had no gene match. The CDR3 loop spans 14 amino acids. DNA of the CDR3: TGTGCCAGCAGTTTAGCGGGAGGGCCAGAGACCCAGTACTTC. Its translation: CASSLAGGPETQYF.